Described below is a single TCR beta chain sequence and its context. Its target is unknown. The record originates from a study of blood T cells in healthy people across ages. A J-beta primer mix and a sample-barcoded 5' primer were used in a second PCR of roughly 6 to 11 cycles. Each TCR beta cDNA got a 12-nucleotide random molecular identifier. All samples gave at least 3 million CDR3-containing paired-end reads. TCRdb re-derived calls from the 5' RACE reads in MiXCR, one entry per CDR3 protein. The data contain 1.5 million to 1.8 million distinct CDR3 sequences, approximately 43% of them singletons. Regarding the study as a whole: No one knew whether donors had CMV, which possibly confounded expanded clonotype changes. When one million T cells were used, diversity estimates were thought to be underestimates.

V dropped 3 bases and J dropped 3; count of bases not matched to a gene: 12. The CDR3 covers 17 residues. Per the germline V gene, CDR1 is SEHNR and CDR2 is FQNEAQ (reference sequence). The sequenced material came from blood. This chain uses TRBV7-9 with TRBJ2-7; 9 bases agree with TRBD2. This TCR came from a young woman in good health. CDR3 in DNA: TGTGCCAGCAGCTTTTTTCTGGGATCTAGCGGGAACTACGAGCAGTACTTC. It specifies CASSFFLGSSGNYEQYF.